Listed below are T cell receptor beta chains from one sample, sequenced in a study of blood T cells in healthy people across ages. TCRdb ran MiXCR on the 5' RACE reads and lists one entry per CDR3 protein. The table records 700,000 or so distinct CDR3 sequences, over 40% of them present only once. What was sequenced was blood. These TCRs come from a man older than 75 in good health. Both conserved end residues are part of each CDR3. A D gene is named only where the DNA matches it firmly. A clone size is listed for some rows: how often the clone was seen (once, few, many), or a class if it is expanded.

J	length	size	D	V	DNA	CDR3
TRBJ2-4	15	NA	TRBD1	TRBV11-2	TGTGCCAGCAGCTTAAACCGGGACAGGGGGGTCCATAAGTACTTC	CASSLNRDRGVHKYF
TRBJ2-3	15	NA	TRBD1	TRBV6-2/TRBV6-3	TGTGCCAGCAGTCGTCCGGGAACAGGGGCAGATACGCAGTATTTT	CASSRPGTGADTQYF
TRBJ2-5	16	few	TRBD1	TRBV4-1	TGCGCCAGCAGCCCCACGGGACAGGGGGCTATCGAGACCCAGTACTTC	CASSPTGQGAIETQYF
TRBJ1-4	16	NA	NA	TRBV4-3	TGCGCCAGCAGCCAAGATACTAGGAAGAATAATGAAAAACTGTTTTTT	CASSQDTRKNNEKLFF
TRBJ2-7	14	NA	NA	TRBV28	TGTGCCAGCAGTTTAGTAGCGGTCCCCTACGAGCAGTACTTC	CASSLVAVPYEQYF
TRBJ2-3	15	few	TRBD2	TRBV10-1	TGCGCCAGCAGTGAGTCGGGACTAGCCCCAGATACGCAGTATTTT	CASSESGLAPDTQYF
TRBJ1-2	12	NA	NA	TRBV7-8	TGTGCCAGCAGCGCGGATCTGGTTGGCTACACCTTC	CASSADLVGYTF
TRBJ2-1	15	NA	TRBD1	TRBV7-2	TGTGCCAGCAGCAACCGGGACAGGGACCACAATGAGCAGTTCTTC	CASSNRDRDHNEQFF
TRBJ2-5	14	NA	TRBD1	TRBV12-3/TRBV12-4	TGTGCCAGCGCCGGGACAGGGGGCCGAGAGACCCAGTACTTC	CASAGTGGRETQYF
TRBJ2-7	14	many	TRBD1	TRBV10-3	TGTGCCATCAGCCAAGGACAGGTCTCCTACGAGCAGTACTTC	CAISQGQVSYEQYF
TRBJ2-7	14	NA	TRBD1	TRBV18	TGTGCCAGCTCACCACACGGGACAGGGGACGAGCAGTACTTC	CASSPHGTGDEQYF
TRBJ2-5	14	NA	NA	TRBV7-9	TGTGCCAGCAGCCCCCCCCTACAGCAAGAGACCCAGTACTTC	CASSPPLQQETQYF
TRBJ2-5	13	NA	NA	TRBV20-1	TGCAGTGTTCTCAGGACAGCCTACAATGAGCAGTACTTC	CSVLRTAYNEQYF